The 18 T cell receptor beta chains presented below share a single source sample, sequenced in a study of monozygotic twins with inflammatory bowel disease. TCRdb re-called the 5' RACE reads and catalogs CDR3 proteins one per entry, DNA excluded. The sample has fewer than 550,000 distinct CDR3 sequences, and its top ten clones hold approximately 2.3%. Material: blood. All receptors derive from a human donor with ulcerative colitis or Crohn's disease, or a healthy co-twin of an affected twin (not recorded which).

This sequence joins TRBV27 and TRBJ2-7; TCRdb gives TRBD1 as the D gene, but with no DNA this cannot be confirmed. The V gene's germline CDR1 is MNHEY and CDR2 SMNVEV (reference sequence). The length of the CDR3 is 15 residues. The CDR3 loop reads CASSLQGLRVYEQYF.

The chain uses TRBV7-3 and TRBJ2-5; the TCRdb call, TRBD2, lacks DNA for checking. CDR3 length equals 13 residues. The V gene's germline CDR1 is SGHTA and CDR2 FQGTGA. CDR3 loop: CASSSGLGETQYF.

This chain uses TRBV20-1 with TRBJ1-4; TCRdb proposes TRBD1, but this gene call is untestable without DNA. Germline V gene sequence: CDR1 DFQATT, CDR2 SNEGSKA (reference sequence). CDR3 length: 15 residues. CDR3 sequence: CSARDRAGYIEKPFF.

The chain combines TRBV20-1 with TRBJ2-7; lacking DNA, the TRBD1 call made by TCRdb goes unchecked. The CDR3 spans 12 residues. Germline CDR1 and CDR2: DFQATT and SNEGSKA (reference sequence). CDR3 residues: CSARRRGHEQYF.

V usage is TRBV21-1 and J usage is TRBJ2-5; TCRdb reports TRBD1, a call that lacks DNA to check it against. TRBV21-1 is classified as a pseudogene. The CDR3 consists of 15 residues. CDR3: CASPRQGADQETQYF.

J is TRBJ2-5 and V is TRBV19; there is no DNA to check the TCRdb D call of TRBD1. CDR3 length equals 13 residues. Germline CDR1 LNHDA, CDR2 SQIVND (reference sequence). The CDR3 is CASSIPGQETQYF. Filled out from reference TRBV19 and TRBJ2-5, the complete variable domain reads DGGITQSPKYLFRKEGQNVTLSCEQNLNHDAMYWYRQDPGQGLRLIYYSQIVNDFQKGDIAEGYSVSREKKESFPLTVTSAQKNPTAFYLCASSIPGQETQYFGPGTRLLVL.

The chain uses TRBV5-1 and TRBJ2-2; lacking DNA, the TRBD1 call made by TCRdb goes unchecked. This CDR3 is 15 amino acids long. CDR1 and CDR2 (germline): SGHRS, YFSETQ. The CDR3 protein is CASSLNGGQTGELFF.

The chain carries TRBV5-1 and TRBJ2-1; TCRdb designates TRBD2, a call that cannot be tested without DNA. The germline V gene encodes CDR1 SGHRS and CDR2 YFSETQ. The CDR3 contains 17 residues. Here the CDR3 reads CASSLGLAGAFYNEQFF.

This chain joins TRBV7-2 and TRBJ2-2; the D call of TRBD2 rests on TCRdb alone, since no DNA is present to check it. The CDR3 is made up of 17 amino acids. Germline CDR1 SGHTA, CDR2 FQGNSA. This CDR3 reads CASSSGLAGGNTGELFF.

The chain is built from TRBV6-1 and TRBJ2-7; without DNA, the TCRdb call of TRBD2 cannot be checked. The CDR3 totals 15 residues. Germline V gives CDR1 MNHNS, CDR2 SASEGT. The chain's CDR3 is CASRRPAGGSYEQYF.

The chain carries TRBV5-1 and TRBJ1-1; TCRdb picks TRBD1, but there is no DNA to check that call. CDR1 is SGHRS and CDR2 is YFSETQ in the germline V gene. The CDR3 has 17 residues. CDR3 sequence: CASSLTQQGMGNTEAFF.

This chain's CDR3 is CASSNPFGVSWGVESNEQFF. The V gene is TRBV21-1, the J gene TRBJ2-1; TCRdb proposes TRBD1, but this gene call is untestable without DNA. TRBV21-1 is shown as a pseudogene. CDR3 length equals 20 residues.

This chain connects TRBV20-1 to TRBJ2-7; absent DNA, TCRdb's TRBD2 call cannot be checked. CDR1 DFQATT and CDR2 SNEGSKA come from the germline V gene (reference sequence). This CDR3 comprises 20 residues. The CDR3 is CSARDPPRGSSLRSSYEQYF.

The CDR3 sequence is CTSSLVVPYEQYF. The chain recombines TRBV7-2 with TRBJ2-7. CDR1 is SGHTA, CDR2 FQGNSA, per germline. The CDR3 runs 13 residues.

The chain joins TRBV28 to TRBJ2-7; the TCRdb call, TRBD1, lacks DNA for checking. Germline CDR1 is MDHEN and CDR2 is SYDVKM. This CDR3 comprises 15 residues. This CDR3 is CASSSTGLWSYEQYF.

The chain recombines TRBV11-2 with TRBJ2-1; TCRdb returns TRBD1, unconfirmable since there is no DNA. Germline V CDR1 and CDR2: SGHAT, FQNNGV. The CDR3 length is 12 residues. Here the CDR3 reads CASSPPSSEQFF.

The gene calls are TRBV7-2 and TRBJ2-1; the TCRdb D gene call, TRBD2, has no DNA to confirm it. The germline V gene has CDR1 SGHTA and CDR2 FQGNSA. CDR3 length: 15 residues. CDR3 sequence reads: CASSTTGTSVNEQFF.

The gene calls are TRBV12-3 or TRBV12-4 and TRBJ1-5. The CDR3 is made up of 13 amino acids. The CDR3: CASRGEGNQPQHF.